The rows below give T cell receptor beta chains drawn from one sample of a study of shared clonotypes between healthy human individuals. Assay: immunoSEQ multiplex PCR; the TCRdb copy retains only in-frame clones and omits some. The sample holds about 1 million clones; about 76% are singletons and the top ten take approximately 1.5%. Material: memory CD4+ T cells sorted from blood. These receptor sequences come from a man aged 18 to 30 in good health. Each CDR3 is given with its conserved first and last residue. The D gene is left open where the match is weak. Rows may omit the clone size; those that give it use once, few, many or a size class.

j_call,d_call,clone_size,v_call,cdr3_aa,cdr3_nt
TRBJ1-1,.,many,TRBV6-5,CASSSLGGRLVSEAFF,TGTGCCAGCAGTTCCCTCGGGGGGAGGTTGGTTTCTGAAGCTTTCTTT
TRBJ2-3,TRBD2,.,TRBV7-2,CASSQSGIPTDTQYF,TGTGCCAGCAGCCAGAGCGGGATTCCAACAGATACGCAGTATTTT
TRBJ1-6,.,.,TRBV11-2,CASSLGQRRSPLHF,TGTGCCAGCAGCCTCGGACAGCGACGATCACCCCTCCACTTT
TRBJ1-6,.,.,TRBV5-5,CASSSQNPTSSPLHF,TGTGCCAGCAGCTCGCAAAACCCCACGAGTTCACCCCTCCACTTT
TRBJ2-1,.,.,TRBV5-6,CASSSAGPSSYNEQFF,TGTGCCAGCAGCTCGGCGGGCCCGAGCTCCTACAATGAGCAGTTCTTC
TRBJ2-3,TRBD1,.,TRBV28,CASSWTGGSTDTQYF,TGTGCCAGCAGTTGGACAGGGGGTAGCACAGATACGCAGTATTTT
TRBJ2-3,TRBD2,.,TRBV11-2,CASSPGTTHVTDTQYF,TGTGCCAGCAGCCCCGGGACTACCCACGTCACAGATACGCAGTATTTT
TRBJ1-6,.,.,TRBV7-9,CASSLGRGDNSPLHF,TGTGCCAGCAGCTTGGGACGGGGAGATAATTCACCCCTCCACTTT
TRBJ1-1,.,.,TRBV28,CASRRPRGYTEAFF,TGTGCCAGCCGACGACCGAGAGGTTACACTGAAGCTTTCTTT
TRBJ2-1,TRBD2,.,TRBV5-1,CASSLGGTSGGYNEQFF,TGCGCCAGCAGCTTGGGTGGGACTAGCGGGGGTTACAATGAGCAGTTCTTC
TRBJ1-2,.,.,TRBV6-1,CASSERGREDYGYTF,TGTGCCAGCAGTGAAAGGGGCCGGGAGGACTATGGCTACACCTTC
TRBJ1-2,.,few,TRBV6-4,CASPGLRRYGYTF,TGTGCCAGCCCGGGACTAAGGCGCTATGGCTACACCTTC
TRBJ1-2,.,.,TRBV27,CASSPRTEANYGYTF,TGTGCCAGCAGTCCGCGGACGGAAGCTAACTATGGCTACACCTTC
TRBJ2-5,TRBD1,once,TRBV7-2,CASSSRQGQETQYF,TGTGCCAGCAGCTCACGACAGGGACAAGAGACCCAGTACTTC
TRBJ1-2,.,once,TRBV7-9,CASSSWPGKANYGYTF,TGTGCCAGCAGCTCTTGGCCAGGAAAAGCTAACTATGGCTACACCTTC
TRBJ1-1,TRBD1,.,TRBV7-9,CASSSNDRVVTEAFF,TGTGCCAGCAGCTCGAATGACAGGGTGGTTACTGAAGCTTTCTTT
TRBJ1-3,TRBD1,.,TRBV6-1,CASPSDRGLGNTIYF,TGTGCCAGCCCATCGGACAGGGGGCTTGGAAACACCATATATTTT
TRBJ1-6,TRBD1,.,TRBV9,CASLNVRGRTYNSPLHF,TGTGCCAGCTTGAACGTCAGGGGGCGGACCTATAATTCACCCCTCCACTTT
TRBJ1-1,.,.,TRBV5-1,CASSLVRNTRTAFF,TGCGCCAGCAGCTTGGTTCGGAACACCAGAACGGCTTTCTTT
TRBJ2-3,TRBD1,.,TRBV12-5,CASGLQGMDTQYF,TGTGCTAGTGGTTTACAGGGGATGGATACGCAGTATTTT
TRBJ2-7,TRBD1,.,TRBV6-5,CASREGQGAQRYHF,TGTGCCAGCAGAGAAGGACAGGGGGCGCAGAGGTACCACTTC
TRBJ2-5,TRBD2,.,TRBV7-3,CASSLAPSGVAGEETQYF,TGTGCCAGCAGCTTAGCTCCCTCTGGTGTAGCGGGGGAGGAGACCCAGTACTTC
TRBJ2-1,.,.,TRBV7-9,CASSLAAWGEQFF,TGTGCCAGCAGCTTAGCGGCATGGGGAGAGCAGTTCTTC
TRBJ2-7,TRBD2,.,TRBV5-4,CASRPGTSGRGDEQYF,TGTGCCAGCAGGCCCGGGACTAGCGGGAGAGGGGACGAGCAGTACTTC
TRBJ2-7,.,.,TRBV6-1,CASSPETGPHEQYF,TGTGCCAGCAGTCCGGAAACAGGGCCACACGAGCAGTACTTC
TRBJ1-2,.,.,TRBV30,CAWSVLSLRGYTF,TGTGCCTGGAGTGTACTTTCCCTAAGAGGCTACACCTTC
TRBJ1-4,TRBD1,.,TRBV30,CAWSGQGPHEKLFF,TGTGCCTGGAGTGGACAGGGGCCCCATGAAAAACTGTTTTTT
TRBJ2-3,TRBD2,few,TRBV5-1,CATSPPSGGTDTQYF,TGCGCCACCTCCCCTCCAAGCGGGGGCACAGATACGCAGTATTTT
TRBJ2-4,.,.,TRBV30,CAWSVGGAQYF,TGTGCCTGGAGTGTAGGCGGGGCTCAGTACTTC
TRBJ2-7,.,.,TRBV6-1,CASTRGLEQYF,TGTGCCAGCACCAGGGGTCTCGAGCAGTACTTC
TRBJ2-1,.,.,TRBV5-6,CASSFGRNSYNEQFF,TGTGCCAGCAGCTTTGGGCGGAACTCCTACAATGAGCAGTTCTTC
TRBJ2-2,TRBD2,.,TRBV23-1,CASSQLRSGRAPGELFF,TGCGCCAGCAGTCAACTTCGTAGCGGGAGGGCTCCCGGGGAGCTGTTTTTT